Below, 8 T cell receptor beta chains from the same sample are listed, as sequenced in a study of a mutant IDH1 vaccine in newly diagnosed glioma listed by TCRdb under 2021. Their target antigens are unknown. The time point label corresponds to: week 35, safety follow-up. Each vaccine dose was 300 ug of a 20-mer mutant IDH1 peptide in Montanide, given subcutaneously with topical imiquimod. Library generation was performed with the immunoSEQ multiplex PCR assay. TCRdb mirrors the immuneACCESS table, restricted to in-frame sequences. Some clones are absent from its copies; in checked studies, under half trace to an unresolved V gene, and the reason for the others is unknown. The table for this sample lists 50,000 to 75,000 clones; 74% of them were counted only once. Jointly, the top ten make up roughly 5% of the sample. Sequencing was performed on PBMCs, taken from a glioma patient whose treatment included an IDH1 peptide vaccine. Receptor source: a man in his fifties or sixties with glioma.

This clone has more than one count but fewer than ten. V gene TRBV4-1 combines with J gene TRBJ2-1; either TRBD1 or TRBD2 may fit D (6 bases each). The germline CDR1 and CDR2 sequences are MGHRA and YSYEKL. The CDR3 sequence is 16 residues long. The V end lost 4 bases, the J end lost 8 bases, and 21 bases lay between the germline ends. This CDR3 reads CASSPPGGGKSHEQFF. DNA of the CDR3: TGCGCCAGCAGCCCGCCTGGGGGCGGGAAGTCCCATGAGCAGTTCTTC.

This chain links TRBV30 with TRBJ1-5; 8 bases line up with TRBD1. Germline V gene sequence: CDR1 GTSNPN, CDR2 SVGIG (reference sequence). This CDR3 spans 14 amino acids. V trimming: 4 bases; J trimming: 4 bases; junction bases outside the gene matches: 6. The CDR3, as DNA: TGTGCCTGGAATGCACAGGGGGTGAATCAGCCCCAGCATTTT. It is translated as CAWNAQGVNQPQHF.

V and J are TRBV19 and TRBJ1-5; 7 bases agree with TRBD1. The CDR3 has 13 amino acids. V shed 8 bases, J shed 9 bases, and the junction held 10 bases outside the gene matches. Germline V gene data show CDR1 as LNHDA and CDR2 as SQIVND (reference sequence). Written as DNA, the CDR3 is TGTGCCAGTCACGACCTACAGGGGCGGCCCCAGCATTTT. Its protein is CASHDLQGRPQHF.

The chain couples TRBV7-2 to TRBJ2-1; TRBD2 matches at 8 bases. Per germline, CDR1 SGHTA and CDR2 FQGNSA. The J segment lost 6 bases and the V segment lost 6 bases, leaving 10 bases of the junction unmatched. The CDR3 has 15 residues. This CDR3 reads CASRDPGLVLNEQFF. CDR3 DNA: TGTGCCAGCAGGGATCCGGGACTAGTTCTCAATGAGCAGTTCTTC.

The chain couples TRBV28 to TRBJ2-7, with unresolved D. Germline V lookup: CDR1 MDHEN, CDR2 SYDVKM. There are 13 residues in the CDR3. Trimming stripped 5 bases from V and 2 bases from J, with 10 bases between. The CDR3 is CASSQTLPYEQYF. CDR3 nucleotides: TGTGCCAGCAGTCAGACACTCCCCTACGAGCAGTACTTC.

The V and J genes are TRBV4-2 and TRBJ1-5; D is undetermined. The CDR3 has 15 amino acids. Trimming pared 1 base from V and 2 bases from J, leaving 9 bases between. CDR1 LGHNA and CDR2 YNFKEQ come from the germline V gene. This chain's CDR3 is CASSQGAVGNQPQHF. The CDR3 region has the DNA TGTGCCAGCAGCCAAGGTGCGGTTGGCAATCAGCCCCAGCATTTT.

The chain employs TRBV2 and TRBJ1-1, with 9 positions matching TRBD1. CDR3 size: 15 residues. The germline V gene encodes CDR1 SNHLY and CDR2 FYNNEI. Germline trimming cut 5 bases from V and 2 bases from J; bases unmatched to any gene: 6. CDR3 residues: CASSKGTGSNTEAFF. The CDR3 DNA is TGTGCCAGCAGTAAAGGGACAGGGAGCAACACTGAAGCTTTCTTT.

The chain recombines TRBV15 with TRBJ1-2; D gene uncertain. The V end lost 4 bases, the J end lost 3 bases, and 12 bases lay between the germline ends. The CDR3 contains 14 residues. The germline V gene has CDR1 LNHNV and CDR2 YYDKDF (reference sequence). The CDR3 nucleotides read TGTGCCACCAGCAATCTCCCCGGATACTATGGCTACACCTTC. It yields the protein CATSNLPGYYGYTF.